The rows below give T cell receptor beta chains drawn from one sample of a study of blood T cell repertoires in COVID-19. Assay used: immunoSEQ multiplex PCR; TCRdb lists only in-frame clones, some missing. The sample consists of roughly 77,000 clones, 75% to 90% of them appearing once. Sequencing input: peripheral blood. The source of these receptors is a woman between 65 and 79 years old with acute or convalescent COVID-19. Each CDR3 is given with its conserved first and last residue. The D gene is left open where the match is weak. The listing skips clone size in some rows; elsewhere it reads once, few, many or a size class.

V gene,clone size,J gene,D gene,CDR3 DNA,CDR3 protein
TRBV2,-,TRBJ2-5,TRBD2,TGTGCCAGCTCCCCTAGCGGGGTGGTGGAGACCCAGTACTTC,CASSPSGVVETQYF
TRBV12-3/TRBV12-4,-,TRBJ1-1,TRBD1,TGTGCCAGCAGTTTTCACAGGGGCACTGAAGCTTTCTTT,CASSFHRGTEAFF
TRBV7-3,once,TRBJ1-2,-,TGTGCCAGCAGCTTAGGTACAGGTTATGGCTACACCTTC,CASSLGTGYGYTF
TRBV4-3,-,TRBJ2-2,-,TGCGCCAGCAGCCAAGAAACAGACGCCGGGGAGCTGTTTTTT,CASSQETDAGELFF
TRBV9,-,TRBJ1-1,-,TGTGCCAGCAGGGGGGGGAACACTGAAGCTTTCTTT,CASRGGNTEAFF
TRBV6-2/TRBV6-3,-,TRBJ1-5,TRBD1,TGTGCCAGCAGCCTAGGGACAGGGAGCAATCAGCCCCAGCATTTT,CASSLGTGSNQPQHF
TRBV7-8,-,TRBJ1-1,-,TGTGCCAGCACCCGCGGAAGGGGTAGGAGCACTGAAGCTTTCTTT,CASTRGRGRSTEAFF
TRBV5-5,-,TRBJ2-3,-,TGTGCCAGCAGCTCCTACAGGGTAGGAGGTGAAGATACGCAGTATTTT,CASSSYRVGGEDTQYF
TRBV29-1,-,TRBJ1-4,-,TGCAGCGTCCGAAAGGGAGGACCGGGGGCAACTAATGAAAAACTGTTTTTT,CSVRKGGPGATNEKLFF
TRBV6-5,-,TRBJ2-3,TRBD2,TGTGCCAGCAGTTATGGCGGGGGGCTGGAGTATTTT,CASSYGGGLEYF
TRBV6-2/TRBV6-3,-,TRBJ2-2,TRBD1,TGTGCCAGCAGCGAAGGATTGGACAGGGTAAACACCGGGGAGCTGTTTTTT,CASSEGLDRVNTGELFF
TRBV19,-,TRBJ1-1,-,TGTGCCAGTAGTATAGTAAGGGGAGGAACTGAAGCTTTCTTT,CASSIVRGGTEAFF
TRBV9,-,TRBJ2-3,-,TGTGCCAGCAGCCCTTACGGGGACACTAGCACAGATACGCAGTATTTT,CASSPYGDTSTDTQYF
TRBV6-5,-,TRBJ1-1,-,TGTGCCAGCAGTTTGACAGGCGTTGGGGCTTTCTTT,CASSLTGVGAFF
TRBV18,-,TRBJ1-4,-,TGTGCCAGCGCATCGATCAGGGCTAATGAAAAACTGTTTTTT,CASASIRANEKLFF
TRBV6-2/TRBV6-3,-,TRBJ1-6,TRBD1,TGTGCCAGCAGTTACCTCGGACAGGGGGACTCCTATAATTCACCCCTCCACTTT,CASSYLGQGDSYNSPLHF
TRBV5-1,-,TRBJ1-1,-,TGCGCCAGCAGCTTGAACAGGGATTCTGTAGGCACTGAAGCTTTCTTT,CASSLNRDSVGTEAFF
TRBV6-5,-,TRBJ1-1,-,TGTGCCAGCAGTTACTCGGGCCTAAACACTGAAGCTTTCTTT,CASSYSGLNTEAFF
TRBV9,-,TRBJ2-5,TRBD2,TGTGCCAGCAGCGTACAAGCGGGGGTCCGGGAGACCCAGTACTTC,CASSVQAGVRETQYF
TRBV18,few,TRBJ2-7,TRBD2,TGTGCCAGCTCCCCGATGCGGGGGGACGAGCAGTACTTC,CASSPMRGDEQYF
TRBV6-5,few,TRBJ1-1,TRBD1,TGTGCCAGCAGTTCGCCCCGGGACAGCCCGGCAGCTTTCTTT,CASSSPRDSPAAFF
TRBV9,-,TRBJ2-3,-,TGTGCCAGCAGCGTAGTAGGTAGGGGGACCACAGATACGCAGTATTTT,CASSVVGRGTTDTQYF
TRBV3-1/TRBV3-2,-,TRBJ2-3,TRBD2,TGTGCCAGCAGCCAAGACTATCTAGCGGGGGGTATAACAGATACGCAGTATTTT,CASSQDYLAGGITDTQYF
TRBV3-1/TRBV3-2,-,TRBJ2-7,-,TGTGCCAGCAGCCCGAACCGGGACAAGACCTACGAGCAGTACTTC,CASSPNRDKTYEQYF
TRBV9,-,TRBJ1-5,-,TGTGCCAGCAGCGTAGGAACTAATAGCAATCAGCCCCAGCATTTT,CASSVGTNSNQPQHF
TRBV7-9,-,TRBJ1-4,-,TGTGCCAGCAGCTTATGGGGGCTCGGTGAAAAACTGTTTTTT,CASSLWGLGEKLFF
TRBV18,-,TRBJ2-7,TRBD1,TGTGCCAGCTCACCTCAAACCGGGACAGGGTCCTACGAGCAGTACTTC,CASSPQTGTGSYEQYF
TRBV27,-,TRBJ2-3,-,TGTGCCAGCAGTTCATTCCTAGAGTCGCAGTATTTT,CASSSFLESQYF
TRBV5-1,-,TRBJ1-1,-,TGCGCCAGCAGCCGGGGACAGAACACTGAAGCTTTCTTT,CASSRGQNTEAFF
TRBV11-3,-,TRBJ2-2,TRBD2,TGTGCCAGCAGCTCCGGGGGGGGGAACACCGGGGAGCTGTTTTTT,CASSSGGGNTGELFF
TRBV18,-,TRBJ2-7,TRBD2,TGTGCCAGCTCACCCCGTCAGATCGGTCCGGGGGGGGAGTACGAGCAGTACTTC,CASSPRQIGPGGEYEQYF
TRBV6-6,-,TRBJ1-2,-,TGTGCCAGCAGTCTCCTAGGGGGAACAGGAAGGATGCCTGGCTATGGCTACACCTTC,CASSLLGGTGRMPGYGYTF
TRBV18,-,TRBJ1-1,-,TGTGCCAGCTCACCACTCGAGGTGATTGGGGGCGCGGGTACTGAAGCTTTCTTT,CASSPLEVIGGAGTEAFF
TRBV4-2,once,TRBJ1-1,-,TGTGCCAGCAGCCAAGTGGGCAGTCTGAACACTGAAGCTTTCTTT,CASSQVGSLNTEAFF
TRBV19,-,TRBJ1-1,-,TGTGCCAGTATTCAAAGTGGGGGCGCGGTAGGGAACACTGAAGCTTTCTTT,CASIQSGGAVGNTEAFF
TRBV7-2,-,TRBJ2-4,-,TGTGCCAGCAGCTTAGGGGCCCTCCTAGCCAAAAACATTCAGTACTTC,CASSLGALLAKNIQYF
TRBV10-1,-,TRBJ1-6,TRBD1,TGCGCCAGCAGTCGACAGGGGGCGACTAATTCACCCCTCCACTTT,CASSRQGATNSPLHF
TRBV7-7,-,TRBJ2-7,TRBD1,TGTGCCAGCAGCGAACGGACAGGGAGCTCCTACGAGCAGTACTTC,CASSERTGSSYEQYF
TRBV19,-,TRBJ2-4,-,TGTGCCAGTAGTATGGTCGGGGGGCGCATTGCCTACTTC,CASSMVGGRIAYF
TRBV5-1,few,TRBJ2-7,TRBD1,TGCGCCAGCAGCCCGGGACAGGGAGCATTCTACGAGCAGTACTTC,CASSPGQGAFYEQYF
TRBV19,-,TRBJ2-4,-,TGTGCCAGTAGTATTTGGAAGAACGGGGCCAAAAACATTCAGTACTTC,CASSIWKNGAKNIQYF
TRBV6-5,-,TRBJ1-4,-,TGTGCCAGCAGGGGGACTGGTGCGGGTAATGAAAAACTGTTTTTT,CASRGTGAGNEKLFF
TRBV4-1,-,TRBJ2-1,TRBD2,TGCGCCAGCAGCCAAGAGCGGGGGGGCCTCTACAATGAGCAGTTCTTC,CASSQERGGLYNEQFF
TRBV15,-,TRBJ2-1,TRBD2,TGTGCCACCAGAAGCGGGGGGTCCTACAATGAGCAGTTCTTC,CATRSGGSYNEQFF
TRBV9,few,TRBJ1-4,-,TGTGCCAGCAGCGGCACAGGGTCAACTAATGAAAAACTGTTTTTT,CASSGTGSTNEKLFF
TRBV10-3,once,TRBJ2-7,TRBD2,TGTGCCATCAGTCTAGCGGGGGCGTCCTACGAGCAGTACTTC,CAISLAGASYEQYF
TRBV20-1,-,TRBJ2-3,TRBD2,TGCAGTGCTAGTCCGCCCCCTAGCGGAGATAATCCTAGCACAGATACGCAGTATTTT,CSASPPPSGDNPSTDTQYF
TRBV27,-,TRBJ1-6,-,TGTGCCAGCAGTTTAGGGGCCAGGGGTAATTCACCCCTCCACTTT,CASSLGARGNSPLHF
TRBV24-1,-,TRBJ2-2,TRBD1,TGTGCCACCATGGGACAGGGAAACACCGGGGAGCTGTTTTTT,CATMGQGNTGELFF
TRBV11-3,once,TRBJ2-5,-,TGTGCCAGCAGCGCCCAGGGGGGACAAGAGACCCAGTACTTC,CASSAQGGQETQYF
TRBV4-1,-,TRBJ2-1,TRBD2,TGCGCCAGCAGCCACTCCGGGACTAGCCAAAATGAGCAGTTCTTC,CASSHSGTSQNEQFF
TRBV27,-,TRBJ2-5,-,TGTGCCAGCAGTTCTCAAGAGACCCAGTACTTC,CASSSQETQYF
TRBV3-1/TRBV3-2,-,TRBJ2-4,TRBD2,TGTGCCAGCAGCCAACAACTAGCGGGGGCTATAAACATTCAGTACTTC,CASSQQLAGAINIQYF
TRBV2,-,TRBJ2-3,-,TGTGCCAGCTGGAAGGGGGTCACAGATACGCAGTATTTT,CASWKGVTDTQYF
TRBV2,-,TRBJ2-3,TRBD1,TGTGCCAGCAGTGAACTCGACTCCGGGACAGTTAGATCTAGCACAGATACGCAGTATTTT,CASSELDSGTVRSSTDTQYF
TRBV7-9,few,TRBJ2-7,-,TGTGCCATCGACAGGGCCGGGACAGTCTTTGCGAGCGGGTCCTACGAGCAGTACTTC,CAIDRAGTVFASGSYEQYF
TRBV29-1,-,TRBJ1-2,-,TGCAGCGCCCCGAGGCAAGGGGACTATGGCTACACCTTC,CSAPRQGDYGYTF
TRBV18,-,TRBJ2-5,-,TGTGCCAGCTCAGCGGGATACCAAGAGACCCAGTACTTC,CASSAGYQETQYF
TRBV12-5,-,TRBJ2-3,-,TGTGCTAGTGCCCAAAACAGGGATGCTAGCACAGATACGCAGTATTTT,CASAQNRDASTDTQYF